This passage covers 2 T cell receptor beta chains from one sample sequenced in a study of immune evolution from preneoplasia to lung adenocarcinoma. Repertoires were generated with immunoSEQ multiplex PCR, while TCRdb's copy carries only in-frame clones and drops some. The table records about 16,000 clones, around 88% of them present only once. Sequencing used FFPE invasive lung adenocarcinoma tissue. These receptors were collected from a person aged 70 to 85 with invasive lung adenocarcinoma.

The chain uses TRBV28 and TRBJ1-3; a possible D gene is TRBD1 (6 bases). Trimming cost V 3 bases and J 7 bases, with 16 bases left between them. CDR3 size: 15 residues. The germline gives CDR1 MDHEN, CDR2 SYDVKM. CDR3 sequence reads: CASSLGGFSPNTIYF. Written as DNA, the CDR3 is TGTGCCAGCAGTTTGGGGGGCTTCTCCCCTAACACCATATATTTT.

The CDR3 loop is CASSLEWDRDTQYF. The CDR3, as DNA: TGCGCCAGCAGCTTGGAGTGGGATCGAGATACGCAGTATTTT. V usage is TRBV5-1 and J usage is TRBJ2-3; D call uncertain. V lost 0 bases, J lost 5 bases, and 10 bases lay in between. There are 14 residues in the CDR3. Per the germline V gene, CDR1 is SGHRS and CDR2 is YFSETQ. The full variable domain, in which reference TRBV5-1 and TRBJ2-3 provide the parts outside the CDR3, is KAGVTQTPRYLIKTRGQQVTLSCSPISGHRSVSWYQQTPGQGLQFLFEYFSETQRNKGNFPGRFSGRQFSNSRSEMNVSTLELGDSALYLCASSLEWDRDTQYFGPGTRLTVL.